These 20 T cell receptor beta chains were all obtained from the same sample, sequenced in a study of neurological immune-mediated disorders. TCRdb recomputed calls from the 5' RACE reads with MiXCR, one row per CDR3 protein. The sample has around 20,000 distinct CDR3 sequences, 13% to 15% seen once. Sequencing used CD4+ T cells from blood. The receptor source for this set is a woman aged 55-69 years with HTLV-1-associated myelopathy (HAM/TSP).

By proportion, this clonotype is medium-sized. This chain links TRBV25-1 with TRBJ1-4; maybe TRBD1 (5 bases). V shed 5 bases and J shed 4 bases, with 14 bases lying between them. The CDR3 has 15 residues. The germline V gene has CDR1 MGHDK and CDR2 SYGVNS. CDR3 in DNA: TGTGCCAGCAGTAACTTCCGGGACCTTAATGAAAAACTGTTTTTT. Amino acid sequence: CASSNFRDLNEKLFF.

This clonotype was seen repeatedly, ten times or more. The rearrangement joins TRBV11-3 to TRBJ2-1; 7 positions agree with TRBD2. Germline assignment: CDR1 SGHNT and CDR2 YENEEA. CDR3 length equals 14 residues. The junction had 2 bases not matched to a gene; V was cut back by 2 bases and J by 4 bases. In nucleotides, the CDR3 is TGTGCCAGCAGCTTAATCGGGGGGTACAATGAGCAGTTCTTC. Protein product: CASSLIGGYNEQFF.

This clonotype was seen ten or more times. The V and J genes are TRBV11-2 and TRBJ2-1; 10 nucleotides line up with TRBD1. This CDR3 is built from 15 residues. The V gene end was trimmed by 5 bases and the J gene end by 5 bases; junction bases not matched to a gene: 6. CDR1 and CDR2 from the germline V gene are SGHAT and FQNNGV. DNA for the CDR3: TGTGCCAGCAGCACCCGGACAGGGGGGGACAATGAGCAGTTCTTC. This codes for CASSTRTGGDNEQFF. The variable domain in full, completed from reference TRBV11-2 and TRBJ2-1, reads EAGVAQSPRYKIIEKRQSVAFWCNPISGHATLYWYQQILGQGPKLLIQFQNNGVVDDSQLPKDRFSAERLKGVDSTLKIQPAKLEDSAVYLCASSTRTGGDNEQFFGPGTRLTVL.

This clonotype showed up many times. The chain joins TRBV7-8 to TRBJ2-7, with a possible D match to TRBD2 (5 bases). The V end lost 6 bases, the J end lost 1 base, and 16 bases lay between the germline ends. Per germline, CDR1 SGHVS and CDR2 FQNEAQ. This CDR3 spans 15 amino acids. The CDR3 DNA sequence: TGTGCCAGCAGTCCTACCTGGACGGGATCCTACGAGCAGTACTTC. It is translated as CASSPTWTGSYEQYF.

This clonotype was picked up many times. The chain is built from TRBV10-3 and TRBJ1-6; D gene unclear. The CDR3 has 14 residues. The ends were cut back, 4 bases at V and 7 bases at J, with 11 bases in the middle. The germline V gene has CDR1 ENHRY and CDR2 SYGVKD. The CDR3 DNA is TGTGCCATCAGTGGGCTGGGGTTGAATTCACCCCTCCACTTT. Amino acids: CAISGLGLNSPLHF.

This clonotype was seen ten or more times. The genes are TRBV7-2 and TRBJ2-1, with D uncertain. Per the germline V gene, CDR1 is SGHTA and CDR2 is FQGNSA. The CDR3 runs to 14 residues. V was cut by 6 bases and J by 1 base, with 10 bases left in between. CDR3 in amino acids: CASSGDRSYNEQFF. As DNA, the CDR3 is TGTGCCAGCAGTGGGGATAGGTCCTACAATGAGCAGTTCTTC.

At least ten counts were recorded for this clonotype. The chain employs TRBV20-1 and TRBJ2-7; 10 nucleotides match TRBD1. V shed 6 bases, J shed 6 bases, and the junction held 11 bases outside the gene matches. Germline-derived CDR1 and CDR2 are DFQATT and SNEGSKA (reference sequence). The CDR3 runs to 14 residues. This chain's CDR3 is CSAEPGQGRPEQYF. CDR3 nucleotides: TGCAGTGCAGAACCGGGACAGGGGAGACCCGAGCAGTACTTC.

This clonotype was counted at least ten times. The chain has TRBV20-1 and TRBJ2-1, with 7 bases matching TRBD2. Trimming at V came to 5 bases and at J to 9 bases, leaving 13 bases not matched to a gene. CDR3 size: 14 residues. Germline values: CDR1 DFQATT, CDR2 SNEGSKA (reference sequence). Written as DNA, the CDR3 is TGCAGTGCTGAGGACTGGGGGGGGGTACGTGAGCAGTTCTTC. Amino acid sequence: CSAEDWGGVREQFF.

This clonotype was seen ten or more times. A read error may produce the germline difference seen at one junction end. This chain connects TRBV20-1 to TRBJ1-3; D possibly corresponds to TRBD1 (6 bases). CDR1 is DFQATT and CDR2 is SNEGSKA in the germline V gene (reference sequence). The CDR3 extends over 13 amino acids. The DNA of the CDR3 is TGCAGTGCTAGCGGGGGCCCTGGAAGCACCATATATTTT. Its protein product is CSASGGPGSTIYF.

The chain employs TRBV20-1 and TRBJ1-1; D is undetermined. In germline, CDR1 is DFQATT, CDR2 SNEGSKA (reference sequence). The CDR3 sequence is 11 residues long. The V gene lost 5 bases and the J gene lost 3 bases, with 7 bases spanning the gap. The CDR3 sequence is CSAPVHTEAFF. DNA for the CDR3: TGCAGTGCTCCCGTCCACACTGAAGCTTTCTTT.

In this sample, this clonotype turned up many times. V gene TRBV20-1 combines with J gene TRBJ2-3; perhaps D is TRBD1 or TRBD2 (6 bases each). Germline CDR1 reads DFQATT; CDR2 reads SNEGSKA (reference sequence). V was cut by 1 base and J by 0 bases, with 14 bases left in between. CDR3 length equals 16 residues. The CDR3 is CSARGGALGSTDTQYF. The CDR3 DNA follows: TGCAGTGCTAGAGGGGGGGCCCTCGGGAGCACAGATACGCAGTATTTT.

Many counts were recorded for this clonotype. V and J are TRBV5-6 and TRBJ2-2; 8 bases map to TRBD2. The V gene end was trimmed by 1 base and the J gene end by 15 bases; junction bases not matched to a gene: 5. The CDR3 is 12 amino acids. Germline CDR1 reads SGHDT; CDR2 reads YYEEEE. Written as DNA, the CDR3 is TGTGCCAGCAGCTTGCCTAGCGGGTCGATGTTTTTT. Its translation is CASSLPSGSMFF.

At least ten counts were recorded for this clonotype. The chain has TRBV20-1 and TRBJ2-3; D uncertain. The CDR3 has 11 amino acids. Looked up from germline, CDR1 is DFQATT and CDR2 is SNEGSKA (reference sequence). The V gene lost 5 bases and the J gene lost 4 bases, with 7 bases spanning the gap. The CDR3: CSAQTPDTQYF. The CDR3 DNA follows: TGCAGTGCTCAAACTCCAGATACGCAGTATTTT.

Many counts were recorded for this clonotype. The CDR3 sequence is CASSFSGGRDNEQFF. The CDR3 nucleotides are TGTGCCAGCAGCTTCAGCGGGGGGAGGGACAATGAGCAGTTCTTC. The chain couples TRBV7-8 to TRBJ2-1; 9 positions match TRBD2. J lost 5 bases, V lost 3 bases, and 5 bases had no gene match. This CDR3 is built from 15 residues. Germline V lookup: CDR1 SGHVS, CDR2 FQNEAQ.

The sample holds one count of this clonotype. The rearrangement joins TRBV20-1 to TRBJ2-7; TRBD2 might be the D (6 bases). This CDR3 contains 14 residues. CDR1 DFQATT and CDR2 SNEGSKA come from the germline V gene (reference sequence). Trimming stripped 6 bases from V and 4 bases from J, with 19 bases between. CDR3 coding DNA: TGCAGTGCCCCGTGGCCGGGACTCCAGTACGAGCAGTACTTC. As protein: CSAPWPGLQYEQYF.

This clonotype has at least ten counts. V and J are TRBV12-3 or TRBV12-4 and TRBJ2-1, with a tentative D call TRBD1 (7 bases). The CDR3 is 12 amino acids. Trimming pared 8 bases from V and 9 bases from J, leaving 14 bases between. CDR3 sequence reads: CASRRDSIEQFF. CDR3 in DNA: TGTGCCAGCCGGAGGGACAGTATTGAGCAGTTCTTC.

This clonotype was picked up many times. CDR3 in amino acids: CSALPGAAKNIQYF. In DNA form, the CDR3 reads TGCAGTGCCCTCCCGGGGGCGGCCAAAAACATTCAGTACTTC. The V call is TRBV20-1, the J call TRBJ2-4, with D perhaps assigned TRBD1 or TRBD2 (6 bases each). This CDR3 comprises 14 residues. V was cut by 6 bases and J by 1 base, with 13 bases left in between. In germline, CDR1 is DFQATT, CDR2 SNEGSKA (reference sequence).

This clonotype was detected many times. The V call is TRBV3-1, the J call TRBJ2-7, with 7 nucleotides matching TRBD2. From germline, CDR1 is LGHDT and CDR2 YNNKEL (reference sequence). Unmatched junction bases numbered 6, after V lost 4 bases and J lost 3 bases. The CDR3 consists of 14 residues. For the CDR3, the DNA is TGTGCCAGCAGCCGGACTAGAGGGGTCTACGAGCAGTACTTC. It codes for CASSRTRGVYEQYF.

This clonotype is judged medium-sized. Compared with germline, one end of the junction differs, possibly owing to a read error. J is TRBJ2-7 and V is TRBV7-8, with 10 bases lining up with TRBD2. Germline loops: CDR1 SGHVS, CDR2 FQNEAQ. The CDR3 covers 17 residues. Here the CDR3 reads CASNLVWSSGSLYEQYF. CDR3 DNA sequence: TGTGCCAGCAACTTAGTATGGTCTAGCGGGAGTTTGTACGAGCAGTACTTC.

This clonotype is medium-sized (0.01 to 0.1%) in the sample. The chain links TRBV7-2 to TRBJ2-1; 7 positions agree with TRBD2. This CDR3 has 16 residues. J lost 7 bases, V lost 4 bases, and 13 bases had no gene match. Germline CDR1 SGHTA, CDR2 FQGNSA. The CDR3 protein is CASSSRAGKQENEQFF. The CDR3 bases are TGTGCCAGCAGCTCGAGAGCGGGGAAGCAGGAGAATGAGCAGTTCTTC.